One sample yielded the 27 T cell receptor beta chains listed below, sequenced in a study of blood T cell repertoires in COVID-19. Only in-frame clones appear in the TCRdb table, and some are missing; sequencing was by immunoSEQ multiplex PCR. The table has some 100,000 clones, roughly 77% seen once. Input material: peripheral blood. These receptors were taken from a human donor in a cohort sampled during active COVID-19.

This chain links TRBV6-5 with TRBJ1-6; D gene unclear. With 7 bases removed from V and 0 bases from J, the gap between germline ends came to 10 bases. The germline V gene has CDR1 MNHEY and CDR2 SVGAGI. The CDR3 covers 15 residues. The CDR3 sequence: CASNPDISYNSPLHF. CDR3 DNA: TGTGCCAGCAATCCCGACATCTCCTATAATTCACCCCTCCACTTT.

The chain uses TRBV6-4 and TRBJ2-3; D unresolved. Germline V lookup: CDR1 MRHNA, CDR2 SNTAGT. V lost 5 bases and J lost 4, with 16 bases in between. The CDR3 is 15 amino acids. The CDR3 spells CASSSNLAGADTQYF. The CDR3 DNA reads TGTGCCAGCAGTAGCAACCTTGCCGGTGCAGATACGCAGTATTTT.

The gene calls are TRBV5-1 and TRBJ1-1; 8 nucleotides agree with TRBD1. The CDR3 is 13 residues long. Losses at the gene ends were 3 bases for V and 8 bases for J; bases not matched to a gene: 6. Per the germline V gene, CDR1 is SGHRS and CDR2 is YFSETQ. In nucleotides, the CDR3 is TGCGCCAGCAGCTCCGGGACAGGAAGCGAAGCTTTCTTT. Protein: CASSSGTGSEAFF.

The chain uses TRBV5-1 and TRBJ2-7; D might be TRBD1 (6 bases). With 3 bases removed from V and 6 bases from J, the gap between germline ends came to 19 bases. CDR3 length: 15 amino acids. CDR1 and CDR2 from the germline V gene are SGHRS and YFSETQ. In DNA form, the CDR3 reads TGCGCCAGCAGCTCAGTCTCCGGGACAACCTCCGAGCAGTACTTC. Amino acid sequence: CASSSVSGTTSEQYF.

Note on this clone: This sample includes further DNA sequences coding for the same CDR3. The rearrangement joins TRBV18 to TRBJ1-1, with D uncertain. V lost 5 bases and J 0 bases, leaving 4 bases between the germline ends. The CDR3 consists of 12 residues. Germline V CDR1 and CDR2: KGHSH, LQKENI. The CDR3 reads CASSNMNTEAFF. DNA of the CDR3: TGTGCCAGCTCAAATATGAACACTGAAGCTTTCTTT.

The CDR3 spells CASTQTPLNNQPQHF. CDR3 DNA: TGTGCCAGTACCCAGACACCCCTAAACAATCAGCCCCAGCATTTT. V is TRBV19 and J is TRBJ1-5; D unresolved. V was cut by 7 bases and J by 3 bases, with 16 bases left in between. The CDR3 loop spans 15 amino acids. Germline lookup yields CDR1 LNHDA and CDR2 SQIVND (reference sequence).

This chain joins TRBV19 and TRBJ2-6; 8 bases agree with TRBD1. The CDR3 extends over 19 amino acids. The germline gives CDR1 LNHDA, CDR2 SQIVND (reference sequence). V was pared by 3 bases and J by 0 bases, with 10 bases of the junction left unmatched. The CDR3 sequence: CASSIPRTGYNSGANVLTF. The CDR3 region has the DNA TGTGCCAGTAGTATCCCCCGGACAGGGTACAACTCTGGGGCCAACGTCCTGACTTTC.

V usage is TRBV6-6 and J usage is TRBJ2-2, with a weak D call TRBD1 (6 bases). Trimming pared 10 bases from V and 6 bases from J, leaving 18 bases between. The CDR3 extends over 14 amino acids. Looked up from germline, CDR1 is MNHNY and CDR2 is SVGAGI (reference sequence). The CDR3 loop reads CATTWGHGAGELFF. DNA for the CDR3: TGTGCCACCACGTGGGGGCATGGCGCCGGGGAGCTGTTTTTT.

This clone was seen once. The CDR3 region is CASSWTWEDIQYF. The CDR3 coding sequence is TGTGCCAGCAGTTGGACTTGGGAAGACATTCAGTACTTC. The V and J genes are TRBV6-2 or TRBV6-3 and TRBJ2-4, with TRBD2 as a possible D gene (5 bases). This CDR3 is built from 13 residues. Trimming removed 4 bases at V and 8 bases at J, with 12 bases between. The germline V gene encodes CDR1 MNHEY and CDR2 SVGEGT.

This sequence joins TRBV9 and TRBJ1-2, with D perhaps matching TRBD1 (5 bases). V was clipped by 0 bases and J by 7 bases, with 16 bases between them. Per germline, CDR1 SGDLS and CDR2 YYNGEE. The CDR3 contains 15 residues. CDR3 in amino acids: CASSVVGGLMGGYTF. The DNA for the CDR3 is TGTGCCAGCAGCGTAGTGGGGGGACTAATGGGTGGCTACACCTTC.

The chain employs TRBV2 and TRBJ1-4; D remains ambiguous. Germline lookup yields CDR1 SNHLY and CDR2 FYNNEI. The CDR3 runs to 13 residues. V was clipped by 9 bases and J by 4 bases, with 12 bases between them. The CDR3, as DNA: TGTGCCAGTTTTTCCGGGGTTAATGAAAAACTGTTTTTT. This sequence encodes CASFSGVNEKLFF.

This sequence joins TRBV7-3 and TRBJ1-6; TRBD1 agrees at 8 bases. V was pared by 5 bases and J by 10 bases, with 4 bases of the junction left unmatched. The germline V gene encodes CDR1 SGHTA and CDR2 FQGTGA. This CDR3 has 13 amino acids. CDR3 region: CASSPGTGSPLHF. As DNA, the CDR3 is TGTGCCAGCAGCCCCGGGACAGGCTCACCCCTCCACTTT. The complete variable domain, with remaining parts taken from reference TRBV7-3 and TRBJ1-6, reads GAGVSQTPSNKVTEKGKYVELRCDPISGHTALYWYRQSLGQGPEFLIYFQGTGAADDSGLPNDRFFAVRPEGSVSTLKIQRTERGDSAVYLCASSPGTGSPLHFGNGTRLTVT.

This chain uses TRBV24-1 with TRBJ2-1; 11 nucleotides agree with TRBD1. The germline V gene has CDR1 KGHDR and CDR2 SFDVKD. V trimming: 4 bases; J trimming: 7 bases; junction bases outside the gene matches: 8. This CDR3 is 16 amino acids long. The CDR3 sequence is CATSDAGTGGGNEQFF. CDR3 DNA: TGTGCCACCAGTGACGCCGGGACAGGGGGTGGGAATGAGCAGTTCTTC.

The rearrangement links TRBV5-1 to TRBJ1-1; D is ambiguous. The germline gives CDR1 SGHRS, CDR2 YFSETQ. Deletions cut 3 bases from V and 1 base from J, with 7 bases between. The CDR3 length is 13 residues. The chain's CDR3 is CASSSIKNTEAFF. CDR3 bases: TGCGCCAGCAGCTCCATCAAGAACACTGAAGCTTTCTTT.

The V gene is TRBV6-5, the J gene TRBJ2-1, with D possibly being TRBD1 (6 bases). CDR1 and CDR2 (germline): MNHEY, SVGAGI. The CDR3 is 14 amino acids. V lost 2 bases to trimming and J lost 8 bases, with 13 bases between them. The CDR3 sequence: CASSYAGDGYEQFF. CDR3 coding DNA: TGTGCCAGCAGTTACGCAGGGGATGGGTATGAGCAGTTCTTC.

V is TRBV2 and J is TRBJ2-5, with TRBD2 matching over 7 bases. The CDR3 consists of 14 residues. The J segment lost 4 bases and the V segment lost 3 bases, leaving 5 bases of the junction unmatched. CDR1 is SNHLY and CDR2 is FYNNEI in the germline V gene. CDR3 amino acids: CASSDSSGVETQYF. In DNA form, the CDR3 reads TGTGCCAGCAGTGACTCCAGCGGGGTAGAGACCCAGTACTTC.

This rearrangement joins TRBV7-9 to TRBJ1-2, with D perhaps matching TRBD1 (5 bases). Trimming took off 3 bases at V and 4 bases at J, with 12 bases between the two ends. The CDR3 length is 14 residues. The germline CDR1 and CDR2 sequences are SEHNR and FQNEAQ (reference sequence). The CDR3 spells CASSFIARAYGYTF. CDR3 bases: TGTGCCAGCAGCTTTATTGCCAGGGCCTATGGCTACACCTTC.

CDR3 sequence (DNA): TGTGCCAGCAGCCGGACTAGGACCTACAATGAGCAGTTCTTC. It translates to CASSRTRTYNEQFF. The chain combines TRBV7-2 with TRBJ2-1; the match to TRBD2 covers 7 bases. Germline CDR1 is SGHTA and CDR2 is FQGNSA. V shed 5 bases, J shed 2 bases, and the junction held 3 bases outside the gene matches. This CDR3 region has 14 residues.

V gene TRBV19 combines with J gene TRBJ1-5; no clear D. The V gene lost 3 bases and the J gene lost 0 bases, with 6 bases spanning the gap. Germline CDR1 LNHDA, CDR2 SQIVND (reference sequence). The CDR3 sequence is 14 residues long. CDR3 bases: TGTGCCAGTAGTATGACGGGTAGCAATCAGCCCCAGCATTTT. Translated, it gives CASSMTGSNQPQHF.

V gene TRBV19 combines with J gene TRBJ1-5, with D uncertain. Germline V gene data show CDR1 as LNHDA and CDR2 as SQIVND (reference sequence). V was cut by 2 bases and J by 0 bases, with 8 bases left in between. The CDR3 has 15 residues. CDR3 in amino acids: CASSIRRDSNQPQHF. In DNA form, the CDR3 reads TGTGCCAGTAGTATAAGACGGGATAGCAATCAGCCCCAGCATTTT.

The chain links TRBV9 to TRBJ1-6; the D gene is possibly TRBD1 (5 bases). Looked up from germline, CDR1 is SGDLS and CDR2 is YYNGEE. CDR3 length: 15 amino acids. With 3 bases removed from V and 4 bases from J, the gap between germline ends came to 11 bases. The CDR3 protein is CASSATGLYNSPLHF. DNA of the CDR3: TGTGCCAGCAGCGCCACAGGTCTTTATAATTCACCCCTCCACTTT. The entire variable domain, with the rest obtained from reference TRBV9 and TRBJ1-6, is as follows: DSGVTQTPKHLITATGQRVTLRCSPRSGDLSVYWYQQSLDQGLQFLIQYYNGEERAKGNILERFSAQQFPDLHSELNLSSLELGDSALYFCASSATGLYNSPLHFGNGTRLTVT.

As DNA, the CDR3 is TGCGCCAGCAGGGCTCTGACAGGGGACCGTTCACCCCTCCACTTT. Its translation: CASRALTGDRSPLHF. This chain joins TRBV5-1 and TRBJ1-6; 8 nucleotides align to TRBD1. CDR1 and CDR2 from the germline V gene are SGHRS and YFSETQ. The CDR3 is 15 residues long. After removal of 5 bases from V and 9 bases from J, the junction contained 10 bases not matched to a gene.

This clone was recorded once. This sequence joins TRBV7-9 and TRBJ1-1, with 8 bases lining up with TRBD1. CDR1 is SEHNR and CDR2 is FQNEAQ in the germline V gene (reference sequence). V was clipped by 4 bases and J by 7 bases; unmatched bases: 5. The CDR3 sequence is 13 residues long. The CDR3 is CASSSPGTGEAFF. As DNA, the CDR3 is TGTGCCAGCAGCTCCCCCGGGACAGGTGAAGCTTTCTTT.

V usage is TRBV5-1 and J usage is TRBJ2-4; weak D call: TRBD2 (7 bases). Germline assignment: CDR1 SGHRS and CDR2 YFSETQ. Trimming removed 0 bases at V and 6 bases at J, with 16 bases between. The CDR3 is 16 residues long. The CDR3, as DNA: TGCGCCAGCAGCTTGGCCCGAGGGGGGGTTGTAAACATTCAGTACTTC. Translated: CASSLARGGVVNIQYF. Supplemented by reference TRBV5-1 and TRBJ2-4, the full variable domain reads KAGVTQTPRYLIKTRGQQVTLSCSPISGHRSVSWYQQTPGQGLQFLFEYFSETQRNKGNFPGRFSGRQFSNSRSEMNVSTLELGDSALYLCASSLARGGVVNIQYFGAGTRLSVL.

J is TRBJ1-2 and V is TRBV18; possible D gene TRBD1, 6 bases. The germline gives CDR1 KGHSH, CDR2 LQKENI. This CDR3 comprises 15 residues. Between the trimmed V and J ends, which lost 3 bases and 8 bases, there was a span of 19 bases. The CDR3 DNA follows: TGTGCCAGCTCACCGATGGAGACAACGACAGGAGGCTACACCTTC. This gives the protein CASSPMETTTGGYTF.

This chain joins TRBV6-6 and TRBJ1-2; 7 bases match TRBD1. V lost 2 bases to trimming and J lost 4 bases; unmatched junction nucleotides: 4. CDR3 length: 14 residues. Germline V gene data show CDR1 as MNHNY and CDR2 as SVGAGI (reference sequence). The CDR3 DNA sequence: TGTGCCAGCAGTTACCTGGGACAGTCCTATGGCTACACCTTC. Translation gives CASSYLGQSYGYTF.

This clone was seen a single time. The rearrangement links TRBV5-1 to TRBJ2-7; 9 bases line up with TRBD1. CDR1 is SGHRS and CDR2 is YFSETQ in the germline V gene. This CDR3 contains 15 residues. With V trimmed by 0 bases and J by 5 bases, 6 bases remained unmatched. The CDR3 region is CASSLGDRERHEQYF. The CDR3 DNA reads TGCGCCAGCAGCTTGGGGGACAGGGAACGCCACGAGCAGTACTTC. Drawing the rest from reference TRBV5-1 and TRBJ2-7, the complete variable domain is KAGVTQTPRYLIKTRGQQVTLSCSPISGHRSVSWYQQTPGQGLQFLFEYFSETQRNKGNFPGRFSGRQFSNSRSEMNVSTLELGDSALYLCASSLGDRERHEQYFGPGTRLTVT.